This T cell receptor (beta chain) was identified in a study of cytomegalovirus exposure and HLA in healthy donors listed by TCRdb under 2017. Regarding the complete study: The 666 repertoires of the first cohort and the 95 to 150 validation repertoires were produced on the same platform, according to a later analysis. Along with the roughly 700-subject first cohort, a separate validation cohort of approximately 110 different subjects was used. To predict cytomegalovirus infection status, the study brought together high-throughput TCR immunosequencing, statistical association of individual TCRs with disease status, and machine learning. The aim of the study was to test whether cataloging public T cell receptors could identify signatures of past pathogen exposure. Here is what the overall study found, with its caveats: A total of some 180 TCR beta chains were listed by the study as associated with cytomegalovirus. The authors suggested that the approach could potentially be extended to other disease states and immunological phenotypes. Most TCR sequences were seen in very few donors, while some public TCRs were found in many individuals. A later analysis had no HLA typing for the validation cohort, so co-occurrence there was scored across all 110 or so repertoires. Three of the identified cytomegalovirus-associated TCR beta chains were confirmed in vitro to be specific for cytomegalovirus antigens. Of the cluster scores, roughly 95% were above 0 in a later analysis, which found that TCRs clustered in the first cohort also tended to co-occur in the approximately 110 validation repertoires. The classifier was reported to diagnose cytomegalovirus status with high specificity and sensitivity in both the original cohort and the validation cohort.

The donors belonged to the validation cohort of around 120 subjects, which was separate from the roughly 700-subject first cohort. As to this clone: What antigen it recognizes has not been identified. It has no much larger one-base neighbor in the sample; base qualities were not kept.

Reading from cysteine to phenylalanine, the CDR3 counts 14 amino acids. The retained sequence is limited to the CDR3, 42 bases, with the frame set at the first base. In the germline V gene (reference sequence), CDR1 corresponds to LNHDA and CDR2 to SQIVND. At the junction V is shortened by 6 bases and J by 4 bases, with 12 bases in between. Library creation used the immunoSEQ multiplex PCR assay. Under the source paper's analysis protocol: A statistical classification framework was developed to diagnose cytomegalovirus status using the catalog of TCR beta chain sequences. TCRdb's version of the immuneACCESS table is confined to in-frame rearrangements and falls short of the full clone set. An unresolved V gene accounts for under half of the shortfall where checked; the remainder is of unknown origin. V, J and clone size are taken as reported in that table, and D and trimming were inferred from the DNA itself. For this sample the table gives more than 65,000 clones, of which approximately 96% were detected only once. The ten top clones hold about 1.3% of the sample.

What was sequenced was PBMCs. The chain joins TRBV19 to TRBJ2-2; a confident D gene designation cannot be given. The TCR comes from a woman aged 18-35 years in good health and CMV-seronegative. The nucleotide sequence reads TGTGCCAGTAGGAATACTCCCGCCACCGGGGAGCTGTTTTTT. Translation gives CASRNTPATGELFF.